A single sample gave rise to the 15 T cell receptor beta chains below, sequenced in a study of cytomegalovirus exposure and HLA in healthy donors. Assay used: immunoSEQ multiplex PCR; TCRdb lists only in-frame clones, some missing. The profile covers around 190,000 clones, with approximately 86% appearing a single time and around 7.2% taken by the ten largest. The source material was PBMCs. These receptors were taken from a man between 25 and 39 years old in good health and CMV-seropositive.

This chain connects TRBV4-1 to TRBJ2-3; 12 nucleotides align to TRBD2. CDR3 length: 19 amino acids. Germline CDR1 and CDR2: MGHRA and YSYEKL. Unmatched junction bases numbered 12, after V lost 1 base and J lost 4 bases. This chain's CDR3 is CASSQGKAVLAGGSDTQYF. The CDR3 nucleotides are TGCGCCAGCAGCCAAGGAAAGGCGGTCCTAGCGGGGGGGTCAGATACGCAGTATTTT.

V is TRBV30 and J is TRBJ1-1; 9 bases fit TRBD1. The V gene end was trimmed by 2 bases and the J gene end by 12 bases; junction bases not matched to a gene: 7. CDR1 GTSNPN and CDR2 SVGIG come from the germline V gene (reference sequence). The CDR3 runs 12 residues. In DNA form, the CDR3 reads TGTGCCTGGAGTACGGGACAGGGAACATCTTTCTTT. Its protein product is CAWSTGQGTSFF.

V and J are TRBV28 and TRBJ1-1; D is unclear. From germline, CDR1 is MDHEN and CDR2 SYDVKM. This CDR3 is built from 12 residues. The ends were cut back, 11 bases at V and 0 bases at J, with 10 bases in the middle. CDR3 coding DNA: TGTGCCGTCCTACAGCTGAACACTGAAGCTTTCTTT. This encodes CAVLQLNTEAFF.

This CDR3 is CASSLDRQGTDTQYF. The CDR3 DNA reads as TGTGCCAGCAGCTTAGATAGGCAGGGCACAGATACGCAGTATTTT. The rearrangement uses TRBV11-3 and TRBJ2-3; D is uncertain. The CDR3 extends over 15 amino acids. V was clipped by 0 bases and J by 1 base, with 8 bases between them. Per germline, CDR1 SGHNT and CDR2 YENEEA.

The J gene is TRBJ2-1, the V gene TRBV2; TRBD2 is a possible D gene (6 bases). The CDR3 runs to 16 residues. Germline CDR1 is SNHLY and CDR2 is FYNNEI. V was shortened by 1 base and J by 15 bases, with 25 bases between the two germline ends. CDR3 bases: TGTGCCAGCAGTGAAGGGCAGTGGGACTTACCTTTATCCCGGTTCTTC. Translation: CASSEGQWDLPLSRFF.

The chain joins TRBV10-3 to TRBJ2-3; TRBD2 agrees at 7 bases. Germline assignment: CDR1 ENHRY and CDR2 SYGVKD. This CDR3 contains 17 residues. Trimming cost V 0 bases and J 4 bases; bases outside gene matches: 10. This CDR3 reads CAISESPGGLRADTQYF. Here the CDR3 DNA reads TGTGCCATCAGTGAGTCGCCGGGGGGACTCCGGGCAGATACGCAGTATTTT.

CDR3 DNA: TGTGCCAGCAGCCAGACAGGGAGGGAGACCCAGTACTTC. It yields the protein CASSQTGRETQYF. V gene TRBV6-5 combines with J gene TRBJ2-5, with D possibly TRBD1 on 7 matching bases. V lost 6 bases, J lost 5 bases, and 13 bases lay in between. Per the germline V gene, CDR1 is MNHEY and CDR2 is SVGAGI. The CDR3 extends over 13 amino acids.

J is TRBJ2-1 and V is TRBV30; the D gene is possibly TRBD1 (7 bases). This CDR3 spans 14 amino acids. Trimming stripped 2 bases from V and 6 bases from J, with 14 bases between. The germline gives CDR1 GTSNPN, CDR2 SVGIG (reference sequence). The CDR3 sequence: CAWSQGGSPNEQFF. The CDR3 DNA is TGTGCCTGGAGTCAGGGGGGATCCCCCAATGAGCAGTTCTTC.

The chain links TRBV6-5 to TRBJ2-7; D is unresolved. The V gene lost 2 bases and the J gene lost 6 bases, with 8 bases spanning the gap. The CDR3 contains 12 residues. Germline CDR1 reads MNHEY; CDR2 reads SVGAGI. CDR3 nucleotides: TGTGCCAGCAGTTACGGCTATGGCGAGCAGTACTTC. Translated: CASSYGYGEQYF.

This clone is a singleton in its sample. The chain uses TRBV19 and TRBJ2-5, with 9 bases that match TRBD2. The CDR3 totals 15 residues. Germline trimming cut 2 bases from V and 2 bases from J; bases unmatched to any gene: 3. Per germline, CDR1 LNHDA and CDR2 SQIVND (reference sequence). The CDR3, as DNA: TGTGCCAGTAGTATACAGAGCGGGGGGCAAGAGACCCAGTACTTC. Its translation: CASSIQSGGQETQYF.

This clone was detected only once. The chain employs TRBV7-9 and TRBJ2-7; TRBD1 or TRBD2 may be the D gene (5 bases each). Trimming removed 0 bases from V and 1 base from J, with 13 bases in between. Germline CDR1 and CDR2: SEHNR and FQNEAQ (reference sequence). CDR3 size: 16 residues. The CDR3: CASSLAVGTESYEQYF. DNA of the CDR3: TGTGCCAGCAGCTTAGCGGTAGGGACGGAGTCCTACGAGCAGTACTTC.

The chain links TRBV6-5 to TRBJ2-5; 9 nucleotides match TRBD1. V lost 8 bases and J lost 6; bases outside the gene matches: 7. The length of the CDR3 is 13 residues. Germline V CDR1 and CDR2: MNHEY, SVGAGI. For the CDR3, the DNA is TGTGCCAGCGGGACAGGGTCTGGGAAGACCCAGTACTTC. Protein sequence: CASGTGSGKTQYF.

The CDR3 nucleotides are TGTGCCAGCAGTGAGTGGGGGGGCAACACCGGGGAGCTGTTTTTT. Encoded protein: CASSEWGGNTGELFF. The chain uses TRBV2 and TRBJ2-2; possible D gene TRBD2, 7 bases. V was pared by 3 bases and J by 2 bases, with 10 bases between. The CDR3 has 15 residues. Germline CDR1 reads SNHLY; CDR2 reads FYNNEI.

The CDR3 is CSGGTGVNTEAFF. The CDR3 DNA reads as TGCAGCGGAGGGACAGGGGTGAACACTGAAGCTTTCTTT. The chain has TRBV29-1 and TRBJ1-1; TRBD1 aligns across 10 bases. Germline-derived CDR1 and CDR2 are SQVTM and ANQGSEA. The CDR3 sequence is 13 residues long. After removal of 7 bases from V and 0 bases from J, the junction contained 2 bases not matched to a gene.

The J gene is TRBJ2-1, the V gene TRBV6-5; possible D gene TRBD2, 5 bases. The germline V gene has CDR1 MNHEY and CDR2 SVGAGI. Trimming took off 5 bases at V and 2 bases at J, with 13 bases between the two ends. There are 15 residues in the CDR3. This CDR3 reads CASSADRGTYNEQFF. The CDR3 DNA sequence: TGTGCCAGCAGTGCCGACCGGGGTACCTACAATGAGCAGTTCTTC.